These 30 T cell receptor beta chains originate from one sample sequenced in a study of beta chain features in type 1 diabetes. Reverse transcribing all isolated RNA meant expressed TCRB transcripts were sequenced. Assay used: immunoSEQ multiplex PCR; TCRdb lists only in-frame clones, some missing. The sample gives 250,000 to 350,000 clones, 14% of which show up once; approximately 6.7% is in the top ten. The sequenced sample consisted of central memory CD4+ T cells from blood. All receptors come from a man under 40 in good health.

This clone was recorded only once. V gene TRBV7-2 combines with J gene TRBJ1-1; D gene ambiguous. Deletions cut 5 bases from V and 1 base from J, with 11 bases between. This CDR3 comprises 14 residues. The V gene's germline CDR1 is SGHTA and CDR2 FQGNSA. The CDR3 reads CASSPSIRNTEAFF. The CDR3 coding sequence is TGTGCCAGCAGCCCCTCCATCAGGAACACTGAAGCTTTCTTT.

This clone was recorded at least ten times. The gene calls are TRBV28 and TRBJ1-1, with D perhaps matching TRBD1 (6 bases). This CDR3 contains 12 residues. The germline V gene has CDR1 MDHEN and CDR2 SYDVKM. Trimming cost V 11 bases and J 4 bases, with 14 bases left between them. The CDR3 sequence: CASGGLGTEAFF. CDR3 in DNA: TGTGCCTCGGGGGGGCTGGGCACTGAAGCTTTCTTT.

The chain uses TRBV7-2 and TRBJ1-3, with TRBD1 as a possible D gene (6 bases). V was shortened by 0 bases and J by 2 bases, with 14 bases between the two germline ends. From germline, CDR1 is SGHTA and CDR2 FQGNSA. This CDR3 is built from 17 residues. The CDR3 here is CASSLARTDDPGNTIYF. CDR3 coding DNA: TGTGCCAGCAGCTTAGCCCGGACAGACGATCCTGGAAACACCATATATTTT.

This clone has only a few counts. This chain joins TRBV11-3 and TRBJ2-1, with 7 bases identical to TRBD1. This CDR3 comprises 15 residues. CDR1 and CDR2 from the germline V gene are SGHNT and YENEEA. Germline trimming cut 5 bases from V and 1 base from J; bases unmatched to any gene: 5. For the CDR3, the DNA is TGTGCCAGCAGCCGGACAGGCCAATCCTACAATGAGCAGTTCTTC. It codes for CASSRTGQSYNEQFF.

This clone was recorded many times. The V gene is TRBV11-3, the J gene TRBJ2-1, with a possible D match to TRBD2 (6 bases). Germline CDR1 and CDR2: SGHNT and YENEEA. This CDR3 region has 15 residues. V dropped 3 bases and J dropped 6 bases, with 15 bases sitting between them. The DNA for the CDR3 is TGTGCCAGCAGCTTTCGGATACTGGGGGGCAATGAGCAGTTCTTC. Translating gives CASSFRILGGNEQFF.

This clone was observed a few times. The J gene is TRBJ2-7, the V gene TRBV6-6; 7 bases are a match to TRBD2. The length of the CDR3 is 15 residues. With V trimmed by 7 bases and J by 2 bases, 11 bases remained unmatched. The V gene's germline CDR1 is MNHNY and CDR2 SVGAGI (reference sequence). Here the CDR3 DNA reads TGTGCCAGCACCCAGGGCGGGGGATTAACCTACGAGCAGTACGTC. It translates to CASTQGGGLTYEQYV.

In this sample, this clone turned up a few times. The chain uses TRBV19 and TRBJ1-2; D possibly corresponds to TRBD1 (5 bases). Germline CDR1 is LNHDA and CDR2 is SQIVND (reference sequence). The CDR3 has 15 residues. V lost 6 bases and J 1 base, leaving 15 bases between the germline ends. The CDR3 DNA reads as TGTGCCAGTAGGGGCAGGGCCACCATTAACTATGGCTACACCTTC. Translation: CASRGRATINYGYTF.

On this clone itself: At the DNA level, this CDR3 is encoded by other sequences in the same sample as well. CDR3 coding DNA: TGTGCCAGCAGTTTATCGGTGAATTCACCCCTCCACTTT. Its translation: CASSLSVNSPLHF. The rearrangement joins TRBV27 to TRBJ1-6; D is unclear. CDR1 is MNHEY and CDR2 is SMNVEV in the germline V gene (reference sequence). V dropped 0 bases and J dropped 7 bases, with 4 bases sitting between them. CDR3 length equals 13 residues.

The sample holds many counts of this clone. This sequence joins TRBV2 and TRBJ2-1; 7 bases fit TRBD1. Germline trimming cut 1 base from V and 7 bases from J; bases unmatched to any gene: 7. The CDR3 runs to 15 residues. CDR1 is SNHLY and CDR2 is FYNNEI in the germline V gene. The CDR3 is CASSEGQGTGNEQFF. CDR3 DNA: TGTGCCAGCAGTGAAGGACAGGGAACGGGTAATGAGCAGTTCTTC.

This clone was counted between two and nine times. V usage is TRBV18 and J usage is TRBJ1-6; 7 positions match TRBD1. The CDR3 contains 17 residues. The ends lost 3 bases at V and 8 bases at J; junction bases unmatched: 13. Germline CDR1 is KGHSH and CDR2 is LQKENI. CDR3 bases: TGTGCCAGCTCACCGGTAATCCCTACAGGGACAGATTCACCCCTCCACTTT. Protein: CASSPVIPTGTDSPLHF.

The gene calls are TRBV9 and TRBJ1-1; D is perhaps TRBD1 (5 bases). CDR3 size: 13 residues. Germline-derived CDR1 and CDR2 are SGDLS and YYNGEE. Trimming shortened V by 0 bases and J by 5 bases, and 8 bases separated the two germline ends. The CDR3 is CASSVGGSTEAFF. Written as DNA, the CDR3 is TGTGCCAGCAGCGTAGGGGGGTCGACTGAAGCTTTCTTT. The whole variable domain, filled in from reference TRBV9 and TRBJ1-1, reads DSGVTQTPKHLITATGQRVTLRCSPRSGDLSVYWYQQSLDQGLQFLIQYYNGEERAKGNILERFSAQQFPDLHSELNLSSLELGDSALYFCASSVGGSTEAFFGQGTRLTVV.

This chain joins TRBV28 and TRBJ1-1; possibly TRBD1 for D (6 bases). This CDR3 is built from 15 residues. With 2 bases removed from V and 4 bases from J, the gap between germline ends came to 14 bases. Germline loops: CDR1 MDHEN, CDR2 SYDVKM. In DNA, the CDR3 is TGTGCCAGCAGTTTACGGGGGGCTCGAGGCACTGAAGCTTTCTTT. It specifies CASSLRGARGTEAFF.

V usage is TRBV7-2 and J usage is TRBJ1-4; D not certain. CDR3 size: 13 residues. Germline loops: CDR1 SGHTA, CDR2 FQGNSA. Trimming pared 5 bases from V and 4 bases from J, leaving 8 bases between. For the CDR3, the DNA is TGTGCCAGCAGCCATAGGTTTAATGAAAAACTGTTTTTT. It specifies CASSHRFNEKLFF.

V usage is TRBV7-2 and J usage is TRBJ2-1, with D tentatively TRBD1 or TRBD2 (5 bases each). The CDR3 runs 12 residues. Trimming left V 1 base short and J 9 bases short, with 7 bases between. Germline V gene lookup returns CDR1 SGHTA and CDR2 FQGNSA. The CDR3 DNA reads TGTGCCAGCAGCTTAGAGAGGGGTGAGCAGTTCTTC. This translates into CASSLERGEQFF.

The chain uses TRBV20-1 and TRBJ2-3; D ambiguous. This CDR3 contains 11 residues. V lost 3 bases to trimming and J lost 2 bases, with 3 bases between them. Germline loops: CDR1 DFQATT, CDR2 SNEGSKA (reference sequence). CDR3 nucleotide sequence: TGCAGTGCTAGCCACACAGATACGCAGTATTTT. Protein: CSASHTDTQYF.

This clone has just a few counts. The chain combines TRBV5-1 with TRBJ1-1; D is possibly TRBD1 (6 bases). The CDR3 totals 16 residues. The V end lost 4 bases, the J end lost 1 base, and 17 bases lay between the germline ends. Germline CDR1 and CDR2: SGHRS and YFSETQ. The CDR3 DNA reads TGCGCCAGCAGCCCTATACCCAGGGGCGCGAACACTGAAGCTTTCTTT. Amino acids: CASSPIPRGANTEAFF.

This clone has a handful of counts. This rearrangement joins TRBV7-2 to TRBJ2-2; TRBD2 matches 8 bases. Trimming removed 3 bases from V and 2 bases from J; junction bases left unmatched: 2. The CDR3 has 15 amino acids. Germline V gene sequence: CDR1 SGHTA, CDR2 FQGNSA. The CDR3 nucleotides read TGTGCCAGCAGCTTGGGACTAGTAAACACCGGGGAGCTGTTTTTT. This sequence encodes CASSLGLVNTGELFF.

For the CDR3, the DNA is TGTGCCAGCAGCCGACTAGTTGGTGACGCCGATGAGCAGTTCTTC. Protein product: CASSRLVGDADEQFF. The V and J genes are TRBV7-6 and TRBJ2-1; possibly TRBD2 for D (6 bases). The CDR3 has 15 residues. From germline, CDR1 is SGHVS and CDR2 FNYEAQ. V lost 5 bases and J lost 8, with 19 bases in between.

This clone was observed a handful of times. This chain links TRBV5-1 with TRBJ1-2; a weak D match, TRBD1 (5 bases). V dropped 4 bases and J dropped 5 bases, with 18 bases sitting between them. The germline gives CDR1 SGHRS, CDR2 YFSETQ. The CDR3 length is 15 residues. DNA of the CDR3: TGCGCCAGCAGCCTAACATCCCAGGGAGGGTATGGCTACACCTTC. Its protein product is CASSLTSQGGYGYTF.

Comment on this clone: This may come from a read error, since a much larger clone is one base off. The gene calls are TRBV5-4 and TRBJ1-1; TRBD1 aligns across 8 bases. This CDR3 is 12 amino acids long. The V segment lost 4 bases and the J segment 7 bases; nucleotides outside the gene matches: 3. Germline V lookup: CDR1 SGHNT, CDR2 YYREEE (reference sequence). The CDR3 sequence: CASSQTGVEAFF. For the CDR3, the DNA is TGTGCCAGCAGCCAGACAGGGGTTGAAGCTTTCTTT.

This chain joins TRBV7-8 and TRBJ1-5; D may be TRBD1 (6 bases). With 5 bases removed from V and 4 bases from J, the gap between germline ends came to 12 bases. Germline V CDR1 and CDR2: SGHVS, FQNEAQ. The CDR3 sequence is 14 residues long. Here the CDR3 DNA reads TGTGCCAGCAGCCTAGGACAGAAAAATCAGCCCCAGCATTTT. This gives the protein CASSLGQKNQPQHF.

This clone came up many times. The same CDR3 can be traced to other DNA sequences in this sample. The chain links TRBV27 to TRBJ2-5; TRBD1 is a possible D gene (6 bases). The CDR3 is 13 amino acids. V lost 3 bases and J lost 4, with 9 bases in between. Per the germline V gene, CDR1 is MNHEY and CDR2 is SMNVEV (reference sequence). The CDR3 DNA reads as TGTGCCAGCAGTTTTTCCAGGGGAGAGACCCAGTACTTC. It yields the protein CASSFSRGETQYF.

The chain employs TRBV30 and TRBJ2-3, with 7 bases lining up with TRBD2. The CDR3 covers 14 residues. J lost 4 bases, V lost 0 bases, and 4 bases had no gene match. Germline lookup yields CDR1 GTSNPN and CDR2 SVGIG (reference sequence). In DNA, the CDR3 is TGTGCCTGGAGTGTTGGGGGGGAGGCAGATACGCAGTATTTT. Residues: CAWSVGGEADTQYF.

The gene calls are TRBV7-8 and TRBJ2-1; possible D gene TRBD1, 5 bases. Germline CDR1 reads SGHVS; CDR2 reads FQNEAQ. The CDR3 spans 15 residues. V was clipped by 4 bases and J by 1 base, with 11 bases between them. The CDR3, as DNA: TGTGCCAGCAGCTCTGACAGTGGGTCCTACAATGAGCAGTTCTTC. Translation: CASSSDSGSYNEQFF.

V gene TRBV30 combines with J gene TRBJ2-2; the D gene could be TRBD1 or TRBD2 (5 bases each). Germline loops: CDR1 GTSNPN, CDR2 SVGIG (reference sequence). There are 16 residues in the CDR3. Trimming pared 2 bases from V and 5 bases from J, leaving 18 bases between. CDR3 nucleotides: TGTGCCTGGAGTCCGCGAGGGACGATAAGAACCGGGGAGCTGTTTTTT. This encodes CAWSPRGTIRTGELFF. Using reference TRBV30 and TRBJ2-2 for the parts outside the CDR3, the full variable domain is SQTIHQWPATLVQPVGSPLSLECTVEGTSNPNLYWYRQAAGRGLQLLFYSVGIGQISSEVPQNLSASRPQDRQFILSSKKLLLSDSGFYLCAWSPRGTIRTGELFFGEGSRLTVL.

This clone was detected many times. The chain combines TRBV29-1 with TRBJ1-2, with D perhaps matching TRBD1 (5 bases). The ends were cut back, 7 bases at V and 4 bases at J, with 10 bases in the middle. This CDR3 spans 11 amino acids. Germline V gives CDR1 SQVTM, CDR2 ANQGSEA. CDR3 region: CSGLGGYGYTF. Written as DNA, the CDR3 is TGCAGCGGGCTGGGGGGCTATGGCTACACCTTC.

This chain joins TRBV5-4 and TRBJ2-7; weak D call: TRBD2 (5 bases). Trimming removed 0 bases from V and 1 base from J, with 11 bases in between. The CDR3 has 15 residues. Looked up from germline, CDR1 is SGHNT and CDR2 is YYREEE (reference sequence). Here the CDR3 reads CASSLARVSSYEQYF. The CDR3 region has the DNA TGTGCCAGCAGCTTGGCGAGGGTTAGTTCCTACGAGCAGTACTTC.

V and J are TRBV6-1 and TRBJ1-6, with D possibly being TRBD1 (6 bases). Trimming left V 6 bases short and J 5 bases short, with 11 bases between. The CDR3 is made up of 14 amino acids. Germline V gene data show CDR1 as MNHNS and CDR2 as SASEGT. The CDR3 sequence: CASSYRANNSPLHF. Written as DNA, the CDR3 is TGTGCCAGCAGCTACAGGGCGAATAATTCACCCCTCCACTTT.

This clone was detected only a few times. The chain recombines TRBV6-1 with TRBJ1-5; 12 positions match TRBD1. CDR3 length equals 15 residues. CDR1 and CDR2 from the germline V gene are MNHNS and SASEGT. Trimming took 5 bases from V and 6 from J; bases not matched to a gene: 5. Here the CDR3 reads CASSPGTGGVQPQHF. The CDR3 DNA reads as TGTGCCAGCAGTCCCGGGACAGGGGGCGTTCAGCCCCAGCATTTT.

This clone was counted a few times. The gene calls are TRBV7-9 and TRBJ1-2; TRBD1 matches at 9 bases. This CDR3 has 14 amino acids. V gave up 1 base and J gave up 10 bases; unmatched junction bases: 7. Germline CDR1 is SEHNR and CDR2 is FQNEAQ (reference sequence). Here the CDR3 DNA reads TGTGCCAGCAGCTTAGAGTCCCGGGACAGGGTCTACACCTTC. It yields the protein CASSLESRDRVYTF.